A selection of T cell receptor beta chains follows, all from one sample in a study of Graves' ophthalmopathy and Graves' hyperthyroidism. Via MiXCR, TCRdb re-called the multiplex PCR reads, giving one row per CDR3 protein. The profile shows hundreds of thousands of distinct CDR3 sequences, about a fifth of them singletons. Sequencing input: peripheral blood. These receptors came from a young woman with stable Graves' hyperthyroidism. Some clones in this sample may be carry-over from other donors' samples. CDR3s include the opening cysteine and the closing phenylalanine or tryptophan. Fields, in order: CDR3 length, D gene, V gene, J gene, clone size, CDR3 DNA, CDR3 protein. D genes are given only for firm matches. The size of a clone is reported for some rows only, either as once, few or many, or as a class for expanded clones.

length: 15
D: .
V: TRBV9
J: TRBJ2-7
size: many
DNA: TGTGCCAGCAGCCCTCACCAGAGAAATGGCACCGAGCAGTACTTC
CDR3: CASSPHQRNGTEQYF

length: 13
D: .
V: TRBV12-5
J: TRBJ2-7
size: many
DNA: TGTGCTAGTGGTTTGTATCCGAACTACGAGCAGTACTTC
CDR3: CASGLYPNYEQYF

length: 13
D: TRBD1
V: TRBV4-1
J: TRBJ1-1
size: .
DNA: TGCGCCAGCGCTGGACAGGGGAACACTGAAGCTTTCTTT
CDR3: CASAGQGNTEAFF

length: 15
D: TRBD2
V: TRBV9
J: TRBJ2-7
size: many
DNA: TGTGCCAGCAGCCCCCGACTAGCGGACCCCTACGAGCAGTACTTC
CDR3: CASSPRLADPYEQYF

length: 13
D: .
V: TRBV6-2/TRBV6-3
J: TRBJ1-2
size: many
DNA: TGTGCCAGCAGTTACCGGACAGCCTATGGCTACACCTTC
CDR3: CASSYRTAYGYTF

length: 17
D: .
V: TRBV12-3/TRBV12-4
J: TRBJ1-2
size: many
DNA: TGTGCCAGCAGCCCCCTCCGGGAACCTCTGTCTAACTATGGCTACACCTTC
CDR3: CASSPLREPLSNYGYTF

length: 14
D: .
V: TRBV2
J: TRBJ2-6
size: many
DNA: TGTGCCAGCAGTGAATCCCCTGGGGCCAACGTCCTGACTTTC
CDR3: CASSESPGANVLTF

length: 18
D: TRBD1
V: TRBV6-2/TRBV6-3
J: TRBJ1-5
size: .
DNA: TGTGCCAGCAGAAGGACAGGGGGGAACATAATGTACAATCAGCCCCAGCATTTT
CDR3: CASRRTGGNIMYNQPQHF

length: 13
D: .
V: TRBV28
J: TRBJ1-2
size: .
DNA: TGTGCCAGCAGTTTTTGGGGGGCTGAAGGCTACACCTTC
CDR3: CASSFWGAEGYTF

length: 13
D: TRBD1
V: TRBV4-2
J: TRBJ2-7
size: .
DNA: TGTGCGTCCCGGGACAGCGGTCTGAACGAGCAGTACTTC
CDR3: CASRDSGLNEQYF

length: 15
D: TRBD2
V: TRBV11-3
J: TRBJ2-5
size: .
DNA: TGTGCCAGCAGCGCCCGGACTAGCGGAAAAGAGACCCAGTACTTC
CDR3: CASSARTSGKETQYF

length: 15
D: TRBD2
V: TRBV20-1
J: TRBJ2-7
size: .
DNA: TGCAGTGCTAGAGTTCCTGGGACTAGTGGGAGCGAGCAGTACTTC
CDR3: CSARVPGTSGSEQYF

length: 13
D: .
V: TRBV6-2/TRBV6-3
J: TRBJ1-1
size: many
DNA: TGTGCCAGCAGGGGACGGAGACATCAACGGGCTTTCTTT
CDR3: CASRGRRHQRAFF

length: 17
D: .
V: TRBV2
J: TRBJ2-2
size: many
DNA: TGTGCCAGCAGGGCCCACCACGGGGGCACGAACACCGGGGAGCTGTTTTTT
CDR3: CASRAHHGGTNTGELFF

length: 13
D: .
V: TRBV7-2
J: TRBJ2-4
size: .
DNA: TGTGCCAGCAGCGGGGACCACTTTGACATTCAGTACTTC
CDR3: CASSGDHFDIQYF

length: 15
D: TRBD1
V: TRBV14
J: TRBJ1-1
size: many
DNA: TGTGCCAGCAGCCAATCGACAGGGCGCGGCACTGAAGCTTTCTTT
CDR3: CASSQSTGRGTEAFF

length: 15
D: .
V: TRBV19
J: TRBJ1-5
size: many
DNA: TGTGCCAGTAGTATGGGGCTCTATAGCAATCAGCCCCAGCATTTT
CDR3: CASSMGLYSNQPQHF

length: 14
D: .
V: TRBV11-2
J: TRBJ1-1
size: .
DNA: TGTGCCAGCAGCTTAGTCGGGGAAAACACTGAAGCTTTCTTT
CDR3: CASSLVGENTEAFF

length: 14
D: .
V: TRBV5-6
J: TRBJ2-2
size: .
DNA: TGTGCCAGCAGTTGGCCCAGGAACACCGGGGAGCTGTTTTTT
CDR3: CASSWPRNTGELFF

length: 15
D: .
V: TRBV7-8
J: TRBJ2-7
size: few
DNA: TGTGCCAGCAGCCAGGGGGGGGGAAGAACCTACGAGCAGTACTTC
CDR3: CASSQGGGRTYEQYF

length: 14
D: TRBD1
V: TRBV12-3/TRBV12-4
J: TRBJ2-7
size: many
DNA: TGTGCCAGCAGTTTGGCACAGGGGAACTACGAGCAGTACTTC
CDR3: CASSLAQGNYEQYF

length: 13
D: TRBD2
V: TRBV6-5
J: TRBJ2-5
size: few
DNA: TGTGCCAGCATTATGGCGGGGGGAAAGACCCAGTACTTC
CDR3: CASIMAGGKTQYF

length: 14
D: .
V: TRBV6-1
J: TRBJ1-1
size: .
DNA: TGTGCCAGCTCGCCACAGGCCATGAACACTGAAGCTTTCTTT
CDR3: CASSPQAMNTEAFF

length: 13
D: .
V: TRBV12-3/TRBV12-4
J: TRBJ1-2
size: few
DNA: TGTGCCAGCAGGGAGACAGATCTTTATGGCTACACCTTC
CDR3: CASRETDLYGYTF

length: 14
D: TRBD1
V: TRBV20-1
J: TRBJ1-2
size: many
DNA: TGCAGTGCTGTTTCCGGGACAGGGGTTGAAGGCTACACCTTC
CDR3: CSAVSGTGVEGYTF

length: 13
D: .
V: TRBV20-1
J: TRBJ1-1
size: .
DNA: TGCAGTGCTAGAGATCAAGTGGACAACGAAGCTTTCTTT
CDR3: CSARDQVDNEAFF